The sequence of this TCR beta chain was determined in a study of blood T cell repertoires in COVID-19. With V trimmed by 3 bases and J by 7 bases, 7 bases remained unmatched. The CDR3 is 15 residues long. Germline CDR1 reads SGHAT; CDR2 reads FQNNGV. Sequencing used immunoSEQ multiplex PCR; TCRdb keeps in-frame clones, though not all of them. The sample has a few hundred thousand clones; around 90% are singletons. V is TRBV11-2 and J is TRBJ1-4; 8 nucleotides align to TRBD1. The sequence was collected from an older man with acute or convalescent COVID-19. The sample taken for sequencing was peripheral blood. CDR3 region: CASSFRGQESEKLFF. For the CDR3, the DNA is TGTGCCAGCAGCTTTCGGGGACAGGAGTCTGAAAAACTGTTTTTT.